The T cell receptor (beta chain) described here comes from a study of blood T cell repertoires in COVID-19 (dated by TCRdb to 2020 to 2022). Regarding the study in general: Samples covering the acute and convalescent phases of COVID-19 were provided by collaborators in the United States, Italy and Spain. The material from the prospective study consisted of cDNA or gDNA derived from T cells, B-cell-depleted T cells, or PBMCs. Subjects who had been exposed to COVID-19, were actively infected with it, or had recovered from it provided the deeply sampled blood TCRbeta repertoires that made up the dataset. The repertoires were released in a freely available public database intended as a resource for research on the immune response to SARS-CoV-2. The samples were drawn from two sources: the first 160 participants of the ongoing ImmuneRACE study, and 1,200 or so subjects contributed by 6 global collaborators. A de-identified subject ID, COVID-19 status, age in years and sex were almost always included in the sample metadata. Where available, HLA class I and class II types were obtained from metadata supplied by the sample provider rather than from assay-based typing. What the study reported, not specific to this receptor: The amount of clinical and demographic metadata varied by source and participant and was provided uncurated.

As regards this clone: Its antigen specificity is not known. Base quality data are lacking; no much larger clone is found one base away.

Each collaborating institution followed its own protocols to collect whole blood in K2EDTA tubes. For TCRbeta analysis, collaborator samples were shipped as frozen whole blood, as isolated PBMCs, or as DNA extracted from either sample type. The CDR3 numbers 13 residues from cysteine through phenylalanine. Of all the DNA, just the CDR3 is kept, 39 bases in frame from base 1. Deletion took 8 bases off V and 2 bases off J, with a span of 9 bases between the germline ends. TCRbeta CDR3 regions were amplified from genomic DNA using the immunoSEQ Assay, a bias-controlled multiplex PCR. Turning to the authors' computational methods: Within the assay, amplification of reference gene primers was used to estimate how many nucleated cells each sample contained. To quantify the absolute abundance of each unique TCRbeta CDR3 rearrangement, sequence reads were collapsed and filtered. For each sample, productive Simpson clonality was calculated as the square root of Simpson's diversity index across productive rearrangements. What TCRdb holds here is the immuneACCESS table cut down to in-frame rearrangements. Part of the clones is not present; checked against another copy, under half of the missing clones reflect an unresolved V gene, and the others are unexplained. Clonal size and the V and J genes are those of that table, whereas D and trimming came from the DNA. Present in this sample are over 250,000 clones, approximately 85% of which were seen just once. Roughly 13% of the sample comes from the top ten.

This receptor was identified in a human donor in a cohort sampled during active COVID-19. Sequencing input: peripheral blood. Recombination connected TRBV12-3 or TRBV12-4 to TRBJ2-2; a weak D assignment points to TRBD1 (5 bases agree). The DNA sequence is as follows: TGTGCCAGCCGGACACCCAACACCGGGGAGCTGTTTTTT. This translates into CASRTPNTGELFF.